The 4 T cell receptor beta chains listed next were all sequenced from one sample in a study of cytomegalovirus exposure and HLA in healthy donors. Amplification used 60 Vbeta primers and 13 Jbeta primers. Sequenced by immunoSEQ multiplex PCR; TCRdb stores in-frame clones only, minus some. The table has under 200,000 clones, just over 75% seen once. The material sequenced was PBMCs. Receptor source: a woman aged 25-40 years in good health and CMV-seropositive.

The chain links TRBV5-1 to TRBJ2-3; 9 nucleotides align to TRBD2. Per the germline V gene, CDR1 is SGHRS and CDR2 is YFSETQ. This CDR3 spans 16 amino acids. V lost 4 bases, J lost 6 bases, and 12 bases stayed unmatched. The CDR3 protein is CASSIYLAGAGDTQYF. The CDR3 DNA follows: TGCGCCAGCAGCATCTATTTAGCGGGAGCGGGCGATACGCAGTATTTT.

Only one count was recorded for this clone. The chain is built from TRBV27 and TRBJ2-1; 8 bases line up with TRBD2. CDR3 length: 15 amino acids. Per germline, CDR1 MNHEY and CDR2 SMNVEV (reference sequence). V lost 5 bases, J lost 7 bases, and 10 bases stayed unmatched. The CDR3, as DNA: TGTGCCAGCAGTCCCGGGGTAGCGGGGCTGAATGAGCAGTTCTTC. Protein sequence: CASSPGVAGLNEQFF.

The chain recombines TRBV6-1 with TRBJ2-7, with D perhaps matching TRBD2 (6 bases). The CDR3 is made up of 14 amino acids. Germline V gene data show CDR1 as MNHNS and CDR2 as SASEGT. V lost 9 bases to trimming and J lost 0 bases, with 15 bases between them. CDR3 sequence: CASPGGDHSYEQYF. DNA for the CDR3: TGTGCCAGTCCAGGCGGGGACCACTCCTACGAGCAGTACTTC.

The gene calls are TRBV18 and TRBJ2-1; 8 bases map to TRBD2. Germline V gene data show CDR1 as KGHSH and CDR2 as LQKENI. The CDR3 consists of 15 residues. Trimming at V came to 6 bases and at J to 0 bases, leaving 4 bases not matched to a gene. The CDR3 DNA sequence: TGTGCCAGCTCGGTGACTAGCGACTCCTACAATGAGCAGTTCTTC. Protein: CASSVTSDSYNEQFF.